This T cell receptor beta chain derives from a study of T-cell memory formation after mild COVID-19. Study context: Clustering of TCRs was largely donor specific.

Worth noting for this clonotype: The target antigen is unknown.

5'RACE with constant-segment primers yielded barcoded, UMI-tagged TCR alpha and TCR beta cDNA libraries. MiXCR, applied by TCRdb to the 5' RACE reads, yields one record per CDR3 protein. The sample lists about 270,000 distinct CDR3 sequences, approximately 15% occurring once. Study-wide findings and caveats: Contracting clones from day 15 to 85 showed balanced CD4/CD8; later expanders favored CD4+.

Trimming took off 3 bases at V and 6 bases at J, with 16 bases between the two ends. The CDR3 totals 14 residues. CDR1 is DFQATT and CDR2 is SNEGSKA in the germline V gene (reference sequence). This clonotype was obtained from an adult woman who had mild COVID-19 (a few samples of this study predate the infection). Cell type and time point are not known. The chain carries TRBV20-1 and TRBJ2-3, with a weak D call TRBD2 (6 bases). The sequenced sample was PBMCs or a T cell subset sorted from them (not recorded which). This CDR3 is CSARTGLFEDTQYF. The CDR3 region has the DNA TGCAGTGCTAGGACGGGACTCTTCGAGGATACGCAGTATTTT.